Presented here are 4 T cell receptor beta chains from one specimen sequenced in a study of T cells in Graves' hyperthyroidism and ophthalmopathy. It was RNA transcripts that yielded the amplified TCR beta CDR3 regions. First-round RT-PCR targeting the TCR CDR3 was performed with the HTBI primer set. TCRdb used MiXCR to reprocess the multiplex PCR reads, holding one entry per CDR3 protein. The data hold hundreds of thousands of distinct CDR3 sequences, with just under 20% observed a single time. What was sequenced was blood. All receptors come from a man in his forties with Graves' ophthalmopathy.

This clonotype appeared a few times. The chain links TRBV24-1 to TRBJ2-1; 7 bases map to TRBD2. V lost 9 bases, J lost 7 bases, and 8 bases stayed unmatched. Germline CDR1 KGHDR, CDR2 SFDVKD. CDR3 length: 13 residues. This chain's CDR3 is CATGLGGGNEQFF. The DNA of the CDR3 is TGTGCCACCGGACTAGGAGGTGGGAATGAGCAGTTCTTC.

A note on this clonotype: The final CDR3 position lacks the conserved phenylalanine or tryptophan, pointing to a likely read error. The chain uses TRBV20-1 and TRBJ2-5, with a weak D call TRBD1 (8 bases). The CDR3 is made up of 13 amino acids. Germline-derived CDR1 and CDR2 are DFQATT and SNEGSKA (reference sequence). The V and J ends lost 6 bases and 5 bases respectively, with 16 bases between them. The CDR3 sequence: CSARTGRGETQYL. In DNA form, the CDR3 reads TGCAGTGCAAGGACAGGGCGGGGGGAGACCCAGTACCTC.

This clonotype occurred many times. The chain's CDR3 is CASSPSRFKERNTEAFF. The DNA for the CDR3 is TGTGCCAGCTCACCATCCCGGTTCAAGGAGAGGAACACTGAAGCTTTCTTT. V and J are TRBV18 and TRBJ1-1; D is unresolved. V gave up 2 bases and J gave up 1 base, with 17 bases separating them. The CDR3 is 17 amino acids. Per the germline V gene, CDR1 is KGHSH and CDR2 is LQKENI.

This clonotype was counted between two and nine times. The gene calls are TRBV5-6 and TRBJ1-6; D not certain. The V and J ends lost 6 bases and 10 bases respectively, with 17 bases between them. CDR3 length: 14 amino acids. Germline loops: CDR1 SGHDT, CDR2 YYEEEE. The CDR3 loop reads CASTLRRGPSPLHF. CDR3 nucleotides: TGTGCCAGCACCCTCAGAAGAGGGCCCTCACCCCTCCACTTT.